The 31 T cell receptor beta chains given below trace back to one sample, sequenced in a study of blood T cell repertoires in COVID-19 (dated by TCRdb to the early 2020s). Libraries were prepared through the immunoSEQ multiplex PCR assay. TCRdb limited this immuneACCESS table to in-frame rearrangements with V and J called. A share of clones is missing; checked studies link under half to unresolved V genes, and the rest is unexplained. Present in this sample are more than 250,000 clones, roughly 84% of which were seen just once. The ten largest clones take up 1% of the sample. Material for sequencing was peripheral blood. These receptors came from a man in his fifties or sixties with active or convalescent COVID-19.

CDR3 DNA sequence: TGTGCCAGCAGCTTAGCGCGGCGACAGGGGGTAAATTCACCCCTCCACTTT. Its protein is CASSLARRQGVNSPLHF. V is TRBV7-8 and J is TRBJ1-6, with 9 bases lining up with TRBD1. The V gene end was trimmed by 0 bases and the J gene end by 7 bases; junction bases not matched to a gene: 7. CDR3 length equals 17 residues. CDR1 and CDR2 from the germline V gene are SGHVS and FQNEAQ.

V gene TRBV30 combines with J gene TRBJ2-2, with unresolved D. The CDR3 runs to 13 residues. Germline V CDR1 and CDR2: GTSNPN, SVGIG (reference sequence). The V gene lost 2 bases and the J gene lost 1 base, with 5 bases spanning the gap. The CDR3, as DNA: TGTGCCTGGAGTAAGCAGAACACCGGGGAGCTGTTTTTT. This translates into CAWSKQNTGELFF.

The chain couples TRBV7-3 to TRBJ1-4; 8 positions agree with TRBD1. Per germline, CDR1 SGHTA and CDR2 FQGTGA. The CDR3 length is 17 residues. J was trimmed by 8 bases and V by 6 bases; bases with no gene match: 17. This chain's CDR3 is CASRPTFSADREEKLFF. The CDR3 DNA reads TGTGCCAGCAGACCTACTTTTTCAGCGGACAGGGAAGAAAAACTGTTTTTT.

The chain joins TRBV15 to TRBJ2-1; 16 nucleotides align to TRBD2. CDR1 is LNHNV and CDR2 is YYDKDF in the germline V gene (reference sequence). The CDR3 has 17 amino acids. V was pared by 3 bases and J by 8 bases, with 7 bases of the junction left unmatched. The CDR3 DNA is TGTGCCACCAGCAGCCTTGGGACTAGCGGGAGGGCGCATGAGCAGTTCTTC. This codes for CATSSLGTSGRAHEQFF.

This rearrangement joins TRBV20-1 to TRBJ1-1; D is perhaps TRBD1 (5 bases). V was shortened by 3 bases and J by 4 bases, with 18 bases between the two germline ends. The CDR3 consists of 15 residues. Germline V gene data show CDR1 as DFQATT and CDR2 as SNEGSKA (reference sequence). The CDR3 coding sequence is TGCAGTGCTAGTCACCCGGGGGGGTCGGGCACTGAAGCTTTCTTT. Its protein is CSASHPGGSGTEAFF.

This clone has just one count. The chain carries TRBV2 and TRBJ2-4, with D tentatively TRBD2 (6 bases). V gave up 7 bases and J gave up 0 bases, with 16 bases separating them. This CDR3 is built from 16 residues. In germline, CDR1 is SNHLY, CDR2 FYNNEI. The CDR3 nucleotides are TGTGCCAGCACCCCCCGGGGCGGGGTAGCCAAAAACATTCAGTACTTC. Protein sequence: CASTPRGGVAKNIQYF.

On this clone itself: This CDR3 fails to terminate in the conserved phenylalanine or tryptophan, so it likely reflects a read error. The chain has TRBV5-4 and TRBJ1-2, with a possible D match to TRBD1 (6 bases). Germline values: CDR1 SGHNT, CDR2 YYREEE (reference sequence). The CDR3 is made up of 14 amino acids. Trimming took 4 bases from V and 4 from J, leaving 14 bases between them. CDR3 sequence reads: CASSLRVGAYGYTL. As DNA, the CDR3 is TGTGCCAGCAGCCTCCGGGTGGGGGCCTATGGCTACACCCTC.

The chain is built from TRBV28 and TRBJ1-2, with TRBD1 as a possible D gene (6 bases). The V end was cut by 7 bases, the J end by 7 bases, with 19 bases between. Germline V gene data show CDR1 as MDHEN and CDR2 as SYDVKM. The CDR3 totals 14 residues. CDR3 bases: TGTGCCAGCACTTCCCAGGGGCGGGTGGGTGGCTACACCTTC. Translation gives CASTSQGRVGGYTF.

The chain carries TRBV5-6 and TRBJ1-5; 7 positions agree with TRBD1. The V and J ends lost 2 bases and 7 bases, in that order; junction bases with no gene match: 6. CDR1 and CDR2 from the germline V gene are SGHDT and YYEEEE. This CDR3 is 14 amino acids long. The CDR3 bases are TGTGCCAGCAGCTTAGATGGAGGGGGCCAGCCCCAGCATTTT. It yields the protein CASSLDGGGQPQHF.

The V call is TRBV7-9, the J call TRBJ1-5, with D possibly matching TRBD1 (6 bases). V gave up 5 bases and J gave up 4 bases, with 15 bases separating them. Germline CDR1 SEHNR, CDR2 FQNEAQ (reference sequence). The CDR3 contains 15 residues. CDR3 bases: TGTGCCAGCAGCACTGACGGACAGCCTAATCAGCCCCAGCATTTT. Its translation is CASSTDGQPNQPQHF.

In regard to this clone: A much larger clone sits a single nucleotide away, making a read error possible. This chain links TRBV3-1 (or the pseudogene TRBV3-2) with TRBJ2-5; tentative D call: TRBD1 (6 bases). Looked up from germline, CDR1 is LGHDT and CDR2 is YNNKEL (reference sequence). There are 15 residues in the CDR3. CDR3 sequence: CASSRKTGNQEAQYF. DNA of the CDR3: TGTGCCAGCAGCCGAAAAACAGGGAACCAAGAGGCCCAGTACTTC.

This chain joins TRBV6-2 or TRBV6-3 and TRBJ2-7; 9 bases align to TRBD1. Germline values: CDR1 MNHEY, CDR2 SVGEGT. Trimming at V came to 0 bases and at J to 4 bases, leaving 4 bases not matched to a gene. The CDR3 has 15 residues. The CDR3 reads CASSYSGTGRYEQYF. In DNA form, the CDR3 reads TGTGCCAGCAGTTACTCCGGGACAGGGAGGTACGAGCAGTACTTC.

The CDR3 sequence is CASSLGGGNQPQHF. The CDR3 DNA reads as TGTGCCAGCAGCCTGGGGGGAGGCAATCAGCCCCAGCATTTT. The chain is built from TRBV3-1 (or the pseudogene TRBV3-2) and TRBJ1-5; tentative D call: TRBD1 (5 bases). CDR3 length equals 14 residues. V was cut by 4 bases and J by 2 bases, with 9 bases left in between. Germline V gives CDR1 LGHDT, CDR2 YNNKEL (reference sequence).

The V gene is TRBV5-5, the J gene TRBJ1-2; D gene uncertain. V lost 4 bases and J 2 bases, leaving 9 bases between the germline ends. The CDR3 has 13 amino acids. Germline-derived CDR1 and CDR2 are SGHKS and YYEKEE (reference sequence). Written as DNA, the CDR3 is TGTGCCAGCAGCCCCGACACCAACTATGGCTACACCTTC. Protein product: CASSPDTNYGYTF.

On this clone itself: This CDR3 is also generated by other DNA sequences in the sample. The V gene is TRBV4-2, the J gene TRBJ1-2; 9 nucleotides agree with TRBD1. The germline gives CDR1 LGHNA, CDR2 YNFKEQ. CDR3 length equals 15 residues. With V trimmed by 0 bases and J by 6 bases, 5 bases remained unmatched. The CDR3 loop is CASSQEGQGVDGYTF. The CDR3 DNA sequence: TGTGCCAGCAGCCAAGAGGGACAGGGTGTCGATGGCTACACCTTC.

The chain employs TRBV7-9 and TRBJ2-3; TRBD1 matches at 7 bases. Trimming cost V 6 bases and J 5 bases; bases outside gene matches: 11. This CDR3 contains 15 residues. CDR1 and CDR2 from the germline V gene are SEHNR and FQNEAQ (reference sequence). CDR3 region: CASSIVQGSRDTQYF. Written as DNA, the CDR3 is TGTGCCAGCAGTATCGTACAGGGGTCGAGAGATACGCAGTATTTT.

This sequence joins TRBV6-6 and TRBJ2-7; perhaps TRBD1 as D (5 bases). V lost 6 bases and J lost 4, with 10 bases in between. This CDR3 spans 12 amino acids. Germline V lookup: CDR1 MNHNY, CDR2 SVGAGI (reference sequence). This CDR3 is CASRSTDYEQYF. CDR3 DNA sequence: TGTGCCAGCAGGTCGACAGATTACGAGCAGTACTTC.

The chain links TRBV30 to TRBJ1-1, with D tentatively TRBD1 (6 bases). V dropped 0 bases and J dropped 1 base, with 12 bases sitting between them. This CDR3 is built from 15 residues. Germline CDR1 and CDR2: GTSNPN and SVGIG (reference sequence). The CDR3 region is CAWSVGTHPNTEAFF. The CDR3 region has the DNA TGTGCCTGGAGTGTCGGGACACACCCGAACACTGAAGCTTTCTTT.

V gene TRBV5-1 combines with J gene TRBJ2-3; TRBD2 aligns across 12 bases. With 2 bases clipped from V and 4 bases from J, the junction kept 11 bases outside the gene matches. Per germline, CDR1 SGHRS and CDR2 YFSETQ. This CDR3 spans 18 amino acids. The DNA for the CDR3 is TGCGCCAGCAGCTTACGGGGCTGGACTAGCGGGACCCCAGATACGCAGTATTTT. Translation: CASSLRGWTSGTPDTQYF.

The rearrangement joins TRBV7-8 to TRBJ1-1; a possible D gene is TRBD1 (6 bases). This CDR3 has 15 residues. Germline V gene lookup returns CDR1 SGHVS and CDR2 FQNEAQ. Trimming left V 3 bases short and J 5 bases short, with 16 bases between. The CDR3 region is CASSLNQGLETEAFF. DNA of the CDR3: TGTGCCAGCAGCTTGAATCAGGGGTTGGAGACTGAAGCTTTCTTT.

The chain joins TRBV2 to TRBJ2-1; 10 nucleotides match TRBD1. CDR1 and CDR2 from the germline V gene are SNHLY and FYNNEI. Unmatched junction bases numbered 6, after V lost 6 bases and J lost 10 bases. The CDR3 runs 13 residues. CDR3 bases: TGTGCCAGCAGGCTTATGGGACAGGGGGAGCAGTTCTTC. Its translation is CASRLMGQGEQFF.

V and J are TRBV21-1 and TRBJ1-1; the tabulated D call, TRBD1, remains unverified against the DNA. TRBV21-1 is described as a pseudogene. The CDR3 spans 17 residues. CDR3 sequence: CASSNRRAGGENTEAFF. The DNA for the CDR3 is TGTGCCAGCAGCAATAGGAGGGCAGGGGGCGAGAACACTGAAGCTTTCTTT.

This chain links TRBV7-9 with TRBJ1-2, with a tentative D call TRBD1 (5 bases). Looked up from germline, CDR1 is SEHNR and CDR2 is FQNEAQ (reference sequence). The CDR3 has 14 residues. Trimming pared 5 bases from V and 6 bases from J, leaving 16 bases between. The CDR3 loop is CASSRQGYEDGYTF. CDR3 in DNA: TGTGCCAGCAGCCGTCAGGGTTATGAGGATGGCTACACCTTC.

The rearrangement uses TRBV20-1 and TRBJ2-2; weak D call: TRBD1 (6 bases). V lost 3 bases, J lost 3 bases, and 11 bases lay in between. The CDR3 contains 14 residues. Germline loops: CDR1 DFQATT, CDR2 SNEGSKA (reference sequence). The CDR3 sequence: CSASQGPYTGELFF. For the CDR3, the DNA is TGCAGTGCTAGTCAGGGGCCCTACACCGGGGAGCTGTTTTTT.

The chain carries TRBV18 and TRBJ1-5; D gene uncertain. Germline-derived CDR1 and CDR2 are KGHSH and LQKENI. The CDR3 sequence is 13 residues long. The germline V and J ends were trimmed by 4 bases and 5 bases, with 9 bases remaining between them. CDR3 sequence: CASSQSTDQPQHF. The CDR3 region has the DNA TGTGCCAGCTCACAGAGTACAGATCAGCCCCAGCATTTT.

V and J are TRBV6-5 and TRBJ2-5, with D perhaps matching TRBD2 (5 bases). CDR1 MNHEY and CDR2 SVGAGI come from the germline V gene. The CDR3 length is 15 residues. Trimming took 0 bases from V and 5 from J, leaving 13 bases between them. The CDR3 sequence is CASSYSTGLLETQYF. In nucleotides, the CDR3 is TGTGCCAGCAGTTACTCGACGGGGTTGTTGGAGACCCAGTACTTC.

This clone was picked up one time. The chain uses TRBV2 and TRBJ2-5; maybe TRBD1 (6 bases). The CDR3 is made up of 14 amino acids. Germline CDR1 SNHLY, CDR2 FYNNEI. V lost 3 bases, J lost 2 bases, and 10 bases lay in between. CDR3 coding DNA: TGTGCCAGCAGTGACACCGGGACACAAGAGACCCAGTACTTC. Encoded protein: CASSDTGTQETQYF.

This clone is labeled medium-sized (0.01 to 0.1%). The gene calls are TRBV5-6 and TRBJ1-2; TRBD1 aligns across 7 bases. Germline loops: CDR1 SGHDT, CDR2 YYEEEE. Trimming cost V 4 bases and J 6 bases; bases outside gene matches: 18. This CDR3 is 17 amino acids long. The CDR3 sequence is CASSQGSGGGGRNGYTF. The CDR3 bases are TGTGCCAGCAGCCAAGGGTCAGGGGGTGGAGGAAGAAATGGCTACACCTTC.

This chain uses TRBV29-1 with TRBJ1-1; 7 bases match TRBD1. Germline trimming cut 6 bases from V and 5 bases from J; bases unmatched to any gene: 6. CDR1 is SQVTM and CDR2 is ANQGSEA in the germline V gene. The CDR3 is 12 amino acids. CDR3 DNA sequence: TGCAGCGTACGGGGACAGAGTACTGAAGCTTTCTTT. Translated, it gives CSVRGQSTEAFF.

The J gene is TRBJ1-6, the V gene TRBV6-5; D is unclear. The CDR3 covers 12 residues. Trimming shortened V by 2 bases and J by 12 bases, and 8 bases separated the two germline ends. CDR1 and CDR2 from the germline V gene are MNHEY and SVGAGI. The chain's CDR3 is CASSYEGGPLHF. CDR3 DNA: TGTGCCAGCAGTTACGAAGGCGGACCCCTCCACTTT.

This chain joins TRBV19 and TRBJ1-5; D remains unclear. Germline V gene data show CDR1 as LNHDA and CDR2 as SQIVND (reference sequence). The CDR3 covers 15 residues. V dropped 7 bases and J dropped 2 bases, with 15 bases sitting between them. DNA for the CDR3: TGTGCCAGTACCCTGGAGGGAGCGGGCAATCAGCCCCAGCATTTT. Protein: CASTLEGAGNQPQHF.